The 6 T cell receptor beta chains below were found in one sample sequenced in a study of shared clonotypes between healthy human individuals. Here immunoSEQ multiplex PCR was the method, and the copy in TCRdb shows in-frame clones only, minus some. Among 2.3 million or so clones listed, approximately 93% were seen once. Material: naive CD4+ T cells from PBMCs. The sample's subset: CD45RA+ positively selected. The receptors were gathered from a man younger than 35 in good health. Some clones in this sample may be carry-over from other donors' samples.

The rearrangement uses TRBV28 and TRBJ1-1; D unclear. With 7 bases removed from V and 1 base from J, the gap between germline ends came to 13 bases. In germline, CDR1 is MDHEN, CDR2 SYDVKM. CDR3 length: 14 residues. Here the CDR3 DNA reads TGTGCCAGCAAGAGAGTCGCATGGAACACTGAAGCTTTCTTT. This translates into CASKRVAWNTEAFF.

This clone was detected once. DNA for the CDR3: TGCGCCAGCAGCACGAAAGGGACTAGCGGAATCACAGATACGCAGTATTTT. It encodes CASSTKGTSGITDTQYF. V is TRBV5-1 and J is TRBJ2-3, with 11 nucleotides matching TRBD2. The length of the CDR3 is 17 residues. Germline V CDR1 and CDR2: SGHRS, YFSETQ. With 4 bases clipped from V and 2 bases from J, the junction kept 9 bases outside the gene matches.

This chain links TRBV28 with TRBJ2-7; D call uncertain. V lost 6 bases to trimming and J lost 3 bases, with 15 bases between them. The length of the CDR3 is 14 residues. The germline V gene has CDR1 MDHEN and CDR2 SYDVKM. CDR3 in DNA: TGTGCCAGCAGCACTACACGTCCCAACTACGAGCAGTACTTC. It is translated as CASSTTRPNYEQYF.

In this sample, this clone turned up once. J is TRBJ2-2 and V is TRBV10-3; TRBD1 matches at 9 bases. Losses at the gene ends were 6 bases for V and 0 bases for J; bases not matched to a gene: 2. This CDR3 spans 15 amino acids. Germline assignment: CDR1 ENHRY and CDR2 SYGVKD. CDR3 residues: CAIRGDRANTGELFF. The DNA of the CDR3 is TGTGCCATCAGGGGGGACAGGGCGAACACCGGGGAGCTGTTTTTT.

J is TRBJ2-7 and V is TRBV7-9; D not resolved. V gave up 2 bases and J gave up 5 bases, with 10 bases separating them. The CDR3 has 13 residues. Looked up from germline, CDR1 is SEHNR and CDR2 is FQNEAQ (reference sequence). The CDR3 loop is CASSLRPSHEQYF. The CDR3 coding sequence is TGTGCCAGCAGCTTACGCCCCTCTCACGAGCAGTACTTC. Supplemented by reference TRBV7-9 and TRBJ2-7, the full variable domain reads DTGVSQNPRHKITKRGQNVTFRCDPISEHNRLYWYRQTLGQGPEFLTYFQNEAQLEKSRLLSDRFSAERPKGSFSTLEIQRTEQGDSAMYLCASSLRPSHEQYFGPGTRLTVT.

The CDR3 protein is CASSLGPPGYTGELFF. The CDR3 DNA sequence: TGTGCCAGCAGCTTAGGTCCCCCAGGGTACACCGGGGAGCTGTTTTTT. The chain has TRBV7-9 and TRBJ2-2; tentatively, D is TRBD1 (5 bases). Germline CDR1 SEHNR, CDR2 FQNEAQ (reference sequence). V lost 1 base to trimming and J lost 3 bases, with 12 bases between them. This CDR3 has 16 amino acids.